This is a list of T cell receptor beta chains from one sample in a study of CD8+ T cells in alopecia areata. TCRdb keeps only in-frame clones here, not all; method: immunoSEQ multiplex PCR. The table includes fewer than 250,000 clones, 43% detected once. The sample in question was CD4+ T cells sorted from blood, obtained at approximately week 36, from a patient treated with tofacitinib. The receptors here all came from a human donor with alopecia areata. Each CDR3 is given with its conserved first and last residue. Fields, in order: clone size, V gene, D gene, J gene, CDR3 length, CDR3 DNA, CDR3 protein. D genes are given only for firm matches. Clone size, where shown, is once, few, many, or a class for clones that have expanded.

clone_size: -
v_call: TRBV6-5
d_call: -
j_call: TRBJ2-3
cdr3_length: 15
cdr3_nt: TGTGCCAGCATCAGGGAGGGGGGAGGCACAGATACGCAGTATTTT
cdr3_aa: CASIREGGGTDTQYF

clone_size: few
v_call: TRBV29-1
d_call: TRBD1
j_call: TRBJ1-2
cdr3_length: 14
cdr3_nt: TGCAGCGTTTTCCCTGGGACAGGGTCTTTTGGCTACACCTTC
cdr3_aa: CSVFPGTGSFGYTF

clone_size: -
v_call: TRBV6-5
d_call: -
j_call: TRBJ2-1
cdr3_length: 14
cdr3_nt: TGTGCCATCAGTGCCAGGGCCAATGTCCATGAGCAGTTCTTC
cdr3_aa: CAISARANVHEQFF

clone_size: few
v_call: TRBV7-2
d_call: -
j_call: TRBJ1-4
cdr3_length: 16
cdr3_nt: TGTGCCAGCAGCTTGGCAAGACGGAGAACTAATGAAAAACTGTTTTTT
cdr3_aa: CASSLARRRTNEKLFF

clone_size: -
v_call: TRBV7-2
d_call: -
j_call: TRBJ2-5
cdr3_length: 14
cdr3_nt: TGTGCCAGCAGCCCCACGGGGGCGGTGGAGACCCAGTACTTC
cdr3_aa: CASSPTGAVETQYF

clone_size: -
v_call: TRBV9
d_call: -
j_call: TRBJ2-2
cdr3_length: 14
cdr3_nt: TGTGCCAGCAGCGCCGGGACTCGCACCGGGGAGCTGTTTTTT
cdr3_aa: CASSAGTRTGELFF

clone_size: -
v_call: TRBV29-1
d_call: -
j_call: TRBJ1-2
cdr3_length: 13
cdr3_nt: TGCAGCGCCGCCATCCGGACCACCTATGGCTACACCTTC
cdr3_aa: CSAAIRTTYGYTF

clone_size: -
v_call: TRBV4-1
d_call: -
j_call: TRBJ2-3
cdr3_length: 15
cdr3_nt: TGCGCCAGCAGCCCCCGGGACATGGTAAAGGATACGCAGTATTTT
cdr3_aa: CASSPRDMVKDTQYF

clone_size: -
v_call: TRBV6-6
d_call: -
j_call: TRBJ2-7
cdr3_length: 14
cdr3_nt: TGTGCCAGCAGTTACACCCCACAGTCCTACGAGCAGTACTTC
cdr3_aa: CASSYTPQSYEQYF

clone_size: -
v_call: TRBV5-6
d_call: -
j_call: TRBJ2-5
cdr3_length: 11
cdr3_nt: TGTGCCAGCGGATCTCAAGAGACCCAGTACTTC
cdr3_aa: CASGSQETQYF

clone_size: few
v_call: TRBV11-1
d_call: -
j_call: TRBJ2-6
cdr3_length: 16
cdr3_nt: TGTGCCAGCAGCTCCCCCGGGATTCTGGGGGCCAACGTCCTGACTTTC
cdr3_aa: CASSSPGILGANVLTF

clone_size: -
v_call: TRBV7-9
d_call: TRBD1
j_call: TRBJ2-4
cdr3_length: 16
cdr3_nt: TGTGCCAGCAGCCGAGGACAGGGGCCGGCCAAAAACATTCAGTACTTC
cdr3_aa: CASSRGQGPAKNIQYF

clone_size: few
v_call: TRBV29-1
d_call: -
j_call: TRBJ2-5
cdr3_length: 13
cdr3_nt: TGCAGCGTTGTTGTGGCCGGGCGGGAGACCCAGTACTTC
cdr3_aa: CSVVVAGRETQYF

clone_size: -
v_call: TRBV25-1
d_call: TRBD1
j_call: TRBJ2-5
cdr3_length: 13
cdr3_nt: TGTGCCAGCAGCTCGACAGGGACCAAGACCCAGTACTTC
cdr3_aa: CASSSTGTKTQYF

clone_size: few
v_call: TRBV10-3
d_call: -
j_call: TRBJ1-1
cdr3_length: 13
cdr3_nt: TGTGCCATCAGTGACGCCCTGAACACTGAAGCTTTCTTT
cdr3_aa: CAISDALNTEAFF

clone_size: -
v_call: TRBV5-1
d_call: -
j_call: TRBJ2-7
cdr3_length: 13
cdr3_nt: TGCGCCAGCAGCCCAGGGGATTCCTACGAGCAGTACTTC
cdr3_aa: CASSPGDSYEQYF

clone_size: -
v_call: TRBV11-2
d_call: -
j_call: TRBJ1-2
cdr3_length: 13
cdr3_nt: TGTGCCAGCAGCATCGGGACTTTCTATGGCTACACCTTC
cdr3_aa: CASSIGTFYGYTF

clone_size: -
v_call: TRBV2
d_call: -
j_call: TRBJ1-2
cdr3_length: 14
cdr3_nt: TGTGCCAGCAGTATCCTACAGACCAACTATGGCTACACCTTC
cdr3_aa: CASSILQTNYGYTF

clone_size: -
v_call: TRBV30
d_call: TRBD1
j_call: TRBJ2-1
cdr3_length: 13
cdr3_nt: TGTGCCTGGACTAGGACAGGAAGGAGTGAGCAGTTCTTC
cdr3_aa: CAWTRTGRSEQFF

clone_size: few
v_call: TRBV29-1
d_call: -
j_call: TRBJ2-5
cdr3_length: 13
cdr3_nt: TGCAGCGTTACCCGGGACATCCAAGAGACCCAGTACTTC
cdr3_aa: CSVTRDIQETQYF

clone_size: -
v_call: TRBV7-9
d_call: -
j_call: TRBJ2-5
cdr3_length: 15
cdr3_nt: TGTGCCAGCAGCTTAAGGCGGGAAGGGAGTGAGACCCAGTACTTC
cdr3_aa: CASSLRREGSETQYF

clone_size: -
v_call: TRBV20-1
d_call: -
j_call: TRBJ2-5
cdr3_length: 11
cdr3_nt: TGCAGTGCCCGGACCCTAGAGACCCAGTACTTC
cdr3_aa: CSARTLETQYF

clone_size: -
v_call: TRBV2
d_call: TRBD2
j_call: TRBJ2-5
cdr3_length: 13
cdr3_nt: TGTGCCAGCAGCGGGGGGGCCGAAGAGACCCAGTACTTC
cdr3_aa: CASSGGAEETQYF